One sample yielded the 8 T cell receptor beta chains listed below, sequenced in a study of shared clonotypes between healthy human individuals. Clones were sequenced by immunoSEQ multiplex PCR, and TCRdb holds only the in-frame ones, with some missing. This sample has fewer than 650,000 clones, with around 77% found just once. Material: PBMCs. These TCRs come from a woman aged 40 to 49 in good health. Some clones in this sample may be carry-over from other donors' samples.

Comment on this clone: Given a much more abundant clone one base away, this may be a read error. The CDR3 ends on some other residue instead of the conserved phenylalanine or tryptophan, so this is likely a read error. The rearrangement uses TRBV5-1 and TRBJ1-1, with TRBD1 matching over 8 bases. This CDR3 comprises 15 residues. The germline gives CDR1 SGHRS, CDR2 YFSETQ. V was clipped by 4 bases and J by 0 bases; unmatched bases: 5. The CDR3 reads CASSPRGLVNTEAFS. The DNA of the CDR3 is TGCGCCAGCAGCCCCAGGGGGCTGGTGAACACTGAAGCTTTCTCT.

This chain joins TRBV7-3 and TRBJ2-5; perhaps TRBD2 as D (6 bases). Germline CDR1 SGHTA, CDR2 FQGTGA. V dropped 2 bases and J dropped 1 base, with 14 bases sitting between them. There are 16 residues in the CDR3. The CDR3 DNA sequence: TGTGCCAGCAGCTTAGGCCGGGCGGGAACCCAAGAGACCCAGTACTTC. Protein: CASSLGRAGTQETQYF.

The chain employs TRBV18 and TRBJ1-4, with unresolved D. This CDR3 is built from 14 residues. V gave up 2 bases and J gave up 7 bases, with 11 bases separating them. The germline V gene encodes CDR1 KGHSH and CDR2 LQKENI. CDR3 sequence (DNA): TGTGCCAGCTCACCAACGGACCGAGGTGAAAAACTGTTTTTT. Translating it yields CASSPTDRGEKLFF.

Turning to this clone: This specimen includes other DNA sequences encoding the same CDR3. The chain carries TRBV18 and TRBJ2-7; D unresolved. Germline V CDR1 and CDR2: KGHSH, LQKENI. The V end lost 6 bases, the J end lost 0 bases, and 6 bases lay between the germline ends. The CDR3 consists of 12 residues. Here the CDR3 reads CASSSSSYEQYF. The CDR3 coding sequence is TGTGCCAGCTCCTCAAGCTCCTACGAGCAGTACTTC.

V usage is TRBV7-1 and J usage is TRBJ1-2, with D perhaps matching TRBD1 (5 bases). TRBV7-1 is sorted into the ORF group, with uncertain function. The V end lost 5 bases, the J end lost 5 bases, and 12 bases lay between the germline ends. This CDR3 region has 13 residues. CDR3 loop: CASSPQGGYGYTF. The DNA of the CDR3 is TGTGCCAGCAGCCCCCAGGGTGGATATGGCTACACCTTC.

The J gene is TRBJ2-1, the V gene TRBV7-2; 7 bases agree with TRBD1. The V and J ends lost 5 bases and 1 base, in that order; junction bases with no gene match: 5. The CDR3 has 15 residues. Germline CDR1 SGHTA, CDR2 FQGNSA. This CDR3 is CASSPRTGSYNEQFF. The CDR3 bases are TGTGCCAGCAGCCCTAGGACAGGATCCTACAATGAGCAGTTCTTC.

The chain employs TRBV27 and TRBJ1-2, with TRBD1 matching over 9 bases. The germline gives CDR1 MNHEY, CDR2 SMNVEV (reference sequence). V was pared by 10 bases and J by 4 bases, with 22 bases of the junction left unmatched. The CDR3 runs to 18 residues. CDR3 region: CATAVINLWDRAVYGYTF. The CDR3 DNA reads TGTGCCACCGCAGTTATAAATTTGTGGGACAGGGCGGTCTATGGCTACACCTTC.

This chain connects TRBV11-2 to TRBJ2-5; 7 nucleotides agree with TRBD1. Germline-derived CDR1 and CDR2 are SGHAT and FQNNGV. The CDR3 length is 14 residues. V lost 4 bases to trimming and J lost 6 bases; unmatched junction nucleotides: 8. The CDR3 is CASSSMTGWQTQYF. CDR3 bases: TGTGCCAGCAGCTCAATGACAGGGTGGCAGACCCAGTACTTC.